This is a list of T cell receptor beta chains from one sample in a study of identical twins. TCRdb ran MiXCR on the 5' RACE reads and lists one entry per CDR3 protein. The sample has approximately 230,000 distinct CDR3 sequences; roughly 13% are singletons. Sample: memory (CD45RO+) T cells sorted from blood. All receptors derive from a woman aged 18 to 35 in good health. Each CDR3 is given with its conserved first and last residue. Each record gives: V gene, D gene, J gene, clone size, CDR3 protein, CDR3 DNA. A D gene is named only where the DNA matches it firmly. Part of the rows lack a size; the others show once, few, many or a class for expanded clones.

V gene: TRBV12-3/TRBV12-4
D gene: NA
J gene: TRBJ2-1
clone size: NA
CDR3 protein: CASISSSYNEQFF
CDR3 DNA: TGTGCCAGCATTTCTAGCTCCTACAATGAGCAGTTCTTC

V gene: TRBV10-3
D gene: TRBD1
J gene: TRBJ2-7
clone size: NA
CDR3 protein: CAIKGTDNYEQYF
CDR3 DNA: TGTGCCATCAAGGGGACAGATAACTACGAGCAGTACTTC

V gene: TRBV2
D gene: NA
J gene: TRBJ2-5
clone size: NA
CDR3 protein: CASSETSLETQYF
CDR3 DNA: TGTGCCAGCAGTGAAACTAGCTTGGAGACCCAGTACTTC

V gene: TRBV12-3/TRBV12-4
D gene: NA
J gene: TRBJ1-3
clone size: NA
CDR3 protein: CASSPLGTGNTIYF
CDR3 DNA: TGTGCCAGCAGTCCCCTCGGGACAGGAAACACCATATATTTT

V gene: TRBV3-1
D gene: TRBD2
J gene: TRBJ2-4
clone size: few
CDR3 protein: CASSTLGGGTGRGIQYF
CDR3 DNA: TGTGCCAGCAGCACCCTGGGGGGGGGTACGGGGAGGGGCATTCAGTACTTC

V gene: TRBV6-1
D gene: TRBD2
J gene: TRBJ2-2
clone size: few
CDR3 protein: CASSGLAGNTGELFF
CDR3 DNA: TGTGCCAGCAGTGGACTAGCGGGGAACACCGGGGAGCTGTTTTTT

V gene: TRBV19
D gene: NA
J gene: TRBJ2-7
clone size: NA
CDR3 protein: CASSPQEGYEQYF
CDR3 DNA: TGTGCCAGTAGTCCTCAGGAAGGCTACGAGCAGTACTTC

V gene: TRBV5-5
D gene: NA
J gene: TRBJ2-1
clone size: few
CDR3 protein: CASTGFTYNEQFF
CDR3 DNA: TGTGCCAGTACAGGGTTCACCTACAATGAGCAGTTCTTC

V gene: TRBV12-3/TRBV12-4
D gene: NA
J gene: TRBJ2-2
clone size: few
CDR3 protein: CASSRLRTGELFF
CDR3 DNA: TGTGCCAGCAGCCGCCTGCGGACCGGGGAGCTGTTTTTT

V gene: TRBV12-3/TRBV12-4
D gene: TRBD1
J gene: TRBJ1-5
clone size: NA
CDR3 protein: CASSLRDSQPQHF
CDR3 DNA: TGTGCCAGCAGTTTAAGGGACAGTCAGCCCCAGCATTTT

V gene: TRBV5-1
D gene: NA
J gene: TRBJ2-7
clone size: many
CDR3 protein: CASSLGLASYEQYF
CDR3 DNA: TGCGCCAGCAGCTTGGGGCTAGCTAGCTACGAGCAGTACTTC

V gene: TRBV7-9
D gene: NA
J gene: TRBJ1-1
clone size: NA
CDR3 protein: CASSLVNEVTEAFF
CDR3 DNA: TGTGCCAGCAGCTTAGTTAACGAGGTGACTGAAGCTTTCTTT